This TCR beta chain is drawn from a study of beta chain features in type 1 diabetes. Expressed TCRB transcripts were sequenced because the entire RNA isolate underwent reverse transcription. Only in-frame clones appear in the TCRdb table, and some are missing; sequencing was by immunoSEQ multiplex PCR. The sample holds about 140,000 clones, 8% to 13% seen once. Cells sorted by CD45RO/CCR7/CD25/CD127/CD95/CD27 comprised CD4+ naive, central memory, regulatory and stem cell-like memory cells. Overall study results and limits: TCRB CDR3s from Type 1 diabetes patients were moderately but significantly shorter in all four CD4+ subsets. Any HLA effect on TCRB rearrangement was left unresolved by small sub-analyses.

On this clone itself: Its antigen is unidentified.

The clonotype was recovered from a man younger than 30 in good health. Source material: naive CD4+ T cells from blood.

CDR3 bases: TGCGCCAGCAGCTACCAACAGGGGGACGTGGGTTCACCCCTCCACTTT. This sequence encodes CASSYQQGDVGSPLHF. This rearrangement joins TRBV5-1 to TRBJ1-6, with TRBD1 matching over 8 bases. J lost 9 bases, V lost 3 bases, and 11 bases had no gene match. The V gene's germline CDR1 is SGHRS and CDR2 YFSETQ. The CDR3 extends over 16 amino acids. The entire variable domain, with the rest obtained from reference TRBV5-1 and TRBJ1-6, is as follows: KAGVTQTPRYLIKTRGQQVTLSCSPISGHRSVSWYQQTPGQGLQFLFEYFSETQRNKGNFPGRFSGRQFSNSRSEMNVSTLELGDSALYLCASSYQQGDVGSPLHFGNGTRLTVT.